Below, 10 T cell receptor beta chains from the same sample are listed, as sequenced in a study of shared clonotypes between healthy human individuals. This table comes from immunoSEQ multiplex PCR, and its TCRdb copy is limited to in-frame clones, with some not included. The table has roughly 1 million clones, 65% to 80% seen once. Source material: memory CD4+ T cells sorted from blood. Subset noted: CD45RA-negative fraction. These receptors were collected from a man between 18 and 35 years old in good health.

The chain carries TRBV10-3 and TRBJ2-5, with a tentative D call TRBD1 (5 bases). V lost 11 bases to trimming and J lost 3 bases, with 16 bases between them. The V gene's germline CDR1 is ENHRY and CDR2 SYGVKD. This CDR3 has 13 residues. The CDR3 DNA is TGTGCCTCCGGACGGCAGGGTGAAGAGACCCAGTACTTC. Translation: CASGRQGEETQYF.

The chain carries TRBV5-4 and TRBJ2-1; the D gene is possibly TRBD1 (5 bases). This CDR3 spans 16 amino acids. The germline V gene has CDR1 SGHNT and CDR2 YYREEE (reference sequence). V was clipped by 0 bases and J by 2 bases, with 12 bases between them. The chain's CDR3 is CASSLAAGKTYNEQFF. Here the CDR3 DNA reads TGTGCCAGCAGCTTGGCCGCAGGGAAAACCTACAATGAGCAGTTCTTC. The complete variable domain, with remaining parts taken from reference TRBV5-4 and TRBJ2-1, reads ETGVTQSPTHLIKTRGQQVTLRCSSQSGHNTVSWYQQALGQGPQFIFQYYREEENGRGNFPPRFSGLQFPNYSSELNVNALELDDSALYLCASSLAAGKTYNEQFFGPGTRLTVL.

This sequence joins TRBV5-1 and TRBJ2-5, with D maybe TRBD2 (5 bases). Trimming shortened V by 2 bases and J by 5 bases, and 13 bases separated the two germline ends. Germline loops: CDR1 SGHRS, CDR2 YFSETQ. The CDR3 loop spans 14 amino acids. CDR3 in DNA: TGCGCCAGCAGCTTACTAGGGTTGGAGGAGACCCAGTACTTC. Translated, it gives CASSLLGLEETQYF.

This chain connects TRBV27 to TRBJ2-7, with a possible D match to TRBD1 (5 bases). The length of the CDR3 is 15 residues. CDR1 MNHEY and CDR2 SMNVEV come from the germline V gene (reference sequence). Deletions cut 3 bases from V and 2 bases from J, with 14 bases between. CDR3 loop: CASSFVVGATYEQYF. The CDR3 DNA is TGTGCCAGCAGTTTTGTGGTAGGGGCAACCTACGAGCAGTACTTC.

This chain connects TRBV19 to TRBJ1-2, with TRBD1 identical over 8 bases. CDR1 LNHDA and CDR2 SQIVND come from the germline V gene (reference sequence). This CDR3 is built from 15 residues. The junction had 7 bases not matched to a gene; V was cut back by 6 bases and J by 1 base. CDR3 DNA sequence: TGTGCCAGTAGCCCTCCGACAGGGGATAACTATGGCTACACCTTC. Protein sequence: CASSPPTGDNYGYTF.

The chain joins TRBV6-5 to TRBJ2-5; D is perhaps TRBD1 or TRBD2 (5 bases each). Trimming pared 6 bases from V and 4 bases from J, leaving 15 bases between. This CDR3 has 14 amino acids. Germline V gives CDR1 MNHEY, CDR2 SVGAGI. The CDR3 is CASRIPGAPETQYF. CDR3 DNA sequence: TGTGCCAGCAGAATCCCCGGGGCCCCAGAGACCCAGTACTTC.

The CDR3 loop is CASTAGEFYEQYF. For the CDR3, the DNA is TGTGCCAGCACGGCAGGGGAATTCTACGAGCAGTACTTC. This chain connects TRBV6-6 to TRBJ2-7; possibly TRBD1 for D (6 bases). The V gene lost 7 bases and the J gene lost 3 bases, with 13 bases spanning the gap. Germline-derived CDR1 and CDR2 are MNHNY and SVGAGI (reference sequence). This CDR3 region has 13 residues.

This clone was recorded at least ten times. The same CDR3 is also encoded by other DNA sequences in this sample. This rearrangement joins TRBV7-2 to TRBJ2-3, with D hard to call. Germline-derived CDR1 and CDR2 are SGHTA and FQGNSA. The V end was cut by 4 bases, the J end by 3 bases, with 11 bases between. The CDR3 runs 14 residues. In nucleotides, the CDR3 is TGTGCCAGCAGCTCCTCAGGACGAACAGATACGCAGTATTTT. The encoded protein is CASSSSGRTDTQYF. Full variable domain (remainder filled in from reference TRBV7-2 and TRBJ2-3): GAGVSQSPSNKVTEKGKDVELRCDPISGHTALYWYRQSLGQGLEFLIYFQGNSAPDKSGLPSDRFSAERTGGSVSTLTIQRTQQEDSAVYLCASSSSGRTDTQYFGPGTRLTVL.

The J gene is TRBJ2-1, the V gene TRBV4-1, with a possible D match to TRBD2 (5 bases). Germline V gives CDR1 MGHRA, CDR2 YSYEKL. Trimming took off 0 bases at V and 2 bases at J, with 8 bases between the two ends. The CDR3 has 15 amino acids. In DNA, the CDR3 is TGCGCCAGCAGCCAAGAGGTACTAGCCTACAATGAGCAGTTCTTC. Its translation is CASSQEVLAYNEQFF.

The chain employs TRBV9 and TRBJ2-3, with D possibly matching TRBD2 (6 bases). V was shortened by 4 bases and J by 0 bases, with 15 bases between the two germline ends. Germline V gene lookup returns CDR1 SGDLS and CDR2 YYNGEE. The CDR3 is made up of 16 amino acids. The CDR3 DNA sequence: TGTGCCAGCAGCCTTAGCGGATGGGCTAGCACAGATACGCAGTATTTT. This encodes CASSLSGWASTDTQYF.